This TCR beta chain was sequenced in a study of identical twins. One entry per CDR3 protein, called by TCRdb with MiXCR from the 5' RACE reads. The table has some 570,000 distinct CDR3 sequences, approximately 20% seen once; the top ten hold roughly 0.5%. This clonotype has just a few counts. Losses at the gene ends were 1 base for V and 4 bases for J; bases not matched to a gene: 7. There are 15 residues in the CDR3. These data are also associated with another study on yellow fever vaccine responses in identical twins.

This TCR derives from a woman between 18 and 29 years old in good health. The sample consisted of CD4+ T cells sorted from blood. V and J are TRBV12-3 or TRBV12-4 and TRBJ2-7; 7 nucleotides align to TRBD2. The CDR3 loop reads CASSLEGGSTYEQYF. The CDR3 DNA reads as TGTGCCAGCAGTTTAGAGGGCGGGAGTACTTACGAGCAGTACTTC.